In this sample, the clone carrying this TCR beta chain turned up a few times. Its antigen is not known. MiXCR was run by TCRdb on the RT-PCR reads, yielding one entry per CDR3 protein. The sample holds about 190,000 distinct CDR3 sequences, roughly 14% seen once. This CDR3 contains 14 residues. Germline V gene lookup returns CDR1 MNHEY and CDR2 SMNVEV (reference sequence). Trimming removed 3 bases from V and 3 bases from J, with 12 bases in between. These data are taken from a study of response to subunit inactivated influenza vaccine. Study-wide points: The study's authors posited that every seasonal influenza vaccination enlists few new T cells.

The material was CD8+ T cells sorted from PBMCs, obtained 4 to 6 days after vaccination. V is TRBV27 and J is TRBJ2-7, with TRBD2 as a possible D gene (6 bases). The TCR sequence derives from a man in his fifties who received an inactivated influenza vaccine. The CDR3 coding sequence is TGTGCCAGCAGTTTTGCAGGGAGGAGCTACGAGCAGTACTTC. As protein: CASSFAGRSYEQYF.